Detailed here is one TCR beta chain. The antigen remains undetermined. Then a second PCR, running roughly 7 to 11 cycles, was carried out with a sample-barcoded 5' primer and a J-beta primer mix. MiXCR, applied by TCRdb to the 5' RACE reads, yields one record per CDR3 protein. The data hold about 640,000 distinct CDR3 sequences, with around three fifths observed a single time. This record comes from a study of blood T cells in healthy people across ages. Overall study: In model experiments, template switching was able to capture about one barcoded beta molecule for every two T cells that were present.

Study conclusions and caveats: PBMCs went unsorted, and a conclusive naive versus antigen-experienced comparison was therefore prevented. Expanded clonotype changes were possibly confounded by unknown donor CMV status.

Germline loops: CDR1 ENHRY, CDR2 SYGVKD. V lost 2 bases to trimming and J lost 4 bases; unmatched junction nucleotides: 1. This CDR3 region has 14 residues. The chain uses TRBV10-3 and TRBJ2-7, with TRBD2 matching 11 bases. The clonotype originates from a man aged 60 to 69 in good health. The sequencing sample was made of blood. The CDR3 region is CAISEGTSGYEQYF. Here the CDR3 DNA reads TGTGCCATCAGTGAGGGGACTAGCGGTTACGAGCAGTACTTC.